Each of the 9 T cell receptor beta chains below was sequenced from the same sample in a study of T cells in tuberculosis. Sequencing was performed with immunoSEQ multiplex PCR; in TCRdb, only in-frame clones are kept and a portion is missing. The sample carries 30,000 to 40,000 clones, about 97% recorded once. The sequencing sample was made of PBMCs. All receptors come from a donor between 5 and 29 years old with latent tuberculosis or without tuberculosis infection.

The V gene is TRBV2, the J gene TRBJ1-1; D perhaps matches TRBD1 (5 bases). In germline, CDR1 is SNHLY, CDR2 FYNNEI. CDR3 size: 13 residues. V was cut by 5 bases and J by 4 bases, with 11 bases left in between. The CDR3 sequence is CASSQGVGTEAFF. CDR3 bases: TGTGCCAGCAGTCAGGGTGTGGGCACTGAAGCTTTCTTT. Combining the CDR3 with reference TRBV2 and TRBJ1-1 gives the whole variable domain EPEVTQTPSHQVTQMGQEVILRCVPISNHLYFYWYRQILGQKVEFLVSFYNNEISEKSEIFDDQFSVERPDGSNFTLKIRSTKLEDSAMYFCASSQGVGTEAFFGQGTRLTVV.

To note about this clone: Germline is not matched at one junction end, which may reflect a read error. This chain connects TRBV2 to TRBJ1-2, with D unresolved. The CDR3 length is 15 residues. Germline V CDR1 and CDR2: SNHLY, FYNNEI. CDR3 region: CATLGGDRTAHRLAF. As DNA, the CDR3 is TGTGCCACATTGGGAGGAGATCGGACCGCTCATCGCTTGGCCTTC.

The J gene is TRBJ2-2, the V gene TRBV9, with D possibly TRBD1 on 5 matching bases. The CDR3 extends over 13 amino acids. CDR1 is SGDLS, CDR2 YYNGEE, per germline. Trimming cost V 1 base and J 6 bases, with 7 bases left between them. CDR3 bases: TGTGCCAGCAGCGTATCAGGGTCCGGGGAGCTGTTTTTT. It is translated as CASSVSGSGELFF.

This chain connects TRBV28 to TRBJ2-7, with 7 bases fitting TRBD2. The CDR3 loop spans 14 amino acids. Trimming took 0 bases from V and 6 from J; bases not matched to a gene: 5. Germline V gene sequence: CDR1 MDHEN, CDR2 SYDVKM. CDR3 coding DNA: TGTGCCAGCAGTTTATGGCGGGAGTACCGCGAGCAGTACTTC. It is translated as CASSLWREYREQYF.

The chain joins TRBV11-2 to TRBJ1-4, with a weak D call TRBD1 (6 bases). V lost 5 bases and J 3 bases, leaving 13 bases between the germline ends. Germline CDR1 is SGHAT and CDR2 is FQNNGV. This CDR3 comprises 15 residues. For the CDR3, the DNA is TGTGCCAGCAGCCGCAACAGGGCCCCTAATGAAAAACTGTTTTTT. It codes for CASSRNRAPNEKLFF.

The rearrangement uses TRBV27 and TRBJ2-1; the D gene is possibly TRBD1 (6 bases). From germline, CDR1 is MNHEY and CDR2 SMNVEV (reference sequence). This CDR3 has 13 amino acids. Trimming cost V 6 bases and J 6 bases, with 12 bases left between them. The CDR3 sequence is CASRGHNFNEQFF. CDR3 DNA: TGTGCCAGCAGGGGACACAACTTCAATGAGCAGTTCTTC.

V gene TRBV27 combines with J gene TRBJ1-1; D is possibly TRBD1 (6 bases). Germline V gives CDR1 MNHEY, CDR2 SMNVEV (reference sequence). The V and J ends lost 5 bases and 4 bases respectively, with 11 bases between them. This CDR3 is built from 13 residues. CDR3 coding DNA: TGTGCCAGCAGTCTGGGAGGGGGCACTGAAGCTTTCTTT. It yields the protein CASSLGGGTEAFF.

The rearrangement uses TRBV28 and TRBJ1-5; maybe TRBD1 (5 bases). The V gene lost 6 bases and the J gene lost 7 bases, with 22 bases spanning the gap. The CDR3 covers 16 residues. The germline gives CDR1 MDHEN, CDR2 SYDVKM. For the CDR3, the DNA is TGTGCCAGCAGCTGGGGAAGGGGCATCCAAGGGCAGCCCCAGCATTTT. This translates into CASSWGRGIQGQPQHF.

DNA for the CDR3: TGTGCCAGCAGTTTTAGAGGGAACTATGGCTACACCTTC. This gives the protein CASSFRGNYGYTF. The chain is built from TRBV27 and TRBJ1-2; no firm D call. The germline V gene has CDR1 MNHEY and CDR2 SMNVEV (reference sequence). Trimming removed 3 bases from V and 2 bases from J, with 7 bases in between. The CDR3 runs 13 residues.